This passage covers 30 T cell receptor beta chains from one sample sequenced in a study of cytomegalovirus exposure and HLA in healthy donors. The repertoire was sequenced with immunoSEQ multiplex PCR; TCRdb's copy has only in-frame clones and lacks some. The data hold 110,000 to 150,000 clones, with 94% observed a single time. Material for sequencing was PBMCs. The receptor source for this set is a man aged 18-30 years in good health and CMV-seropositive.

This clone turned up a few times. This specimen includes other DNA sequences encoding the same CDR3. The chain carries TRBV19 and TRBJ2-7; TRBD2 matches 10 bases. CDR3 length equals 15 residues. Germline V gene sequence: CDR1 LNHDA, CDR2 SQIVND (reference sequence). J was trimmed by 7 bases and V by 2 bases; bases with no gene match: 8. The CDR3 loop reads CASSISSGRPGEQYF. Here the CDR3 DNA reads TGTGCCAGTAGTATAAGTAGCGGGAGGCCGGGGGAGCAGTACTTC.

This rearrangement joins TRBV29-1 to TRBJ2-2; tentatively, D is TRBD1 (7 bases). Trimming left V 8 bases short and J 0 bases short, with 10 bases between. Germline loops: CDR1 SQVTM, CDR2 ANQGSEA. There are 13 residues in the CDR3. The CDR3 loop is CSSRGANTGELFF. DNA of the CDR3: TGCAGCTCCAGGGGGGCGAACACCGGGGAGCTGTTTTTT.

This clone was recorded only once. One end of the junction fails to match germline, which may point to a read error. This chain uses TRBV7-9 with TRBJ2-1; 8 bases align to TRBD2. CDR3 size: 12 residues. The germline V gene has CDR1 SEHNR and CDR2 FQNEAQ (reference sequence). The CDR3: CASSLGPSGPIF. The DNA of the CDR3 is TGTGCCAGCAGCTTAGGACCTAGCGGGCCGATCTTC.

The CDR3 bases are TGCGCCAGCAGCTTGGTGGAGGGAACCTACGAGCAGTACTTC. Translating gives CASSLVEGTYEQYF. V and J are TRBV5-1 and TRBJ2-7, with a weak D call TRBD2 (6 bases). The CDR3 contains 14 residues. V was cut by 0 bases and J by 2 bases, with 9 bases left in between. Germline values: CDR1 SGHRS, CDR2 YFSETQ.

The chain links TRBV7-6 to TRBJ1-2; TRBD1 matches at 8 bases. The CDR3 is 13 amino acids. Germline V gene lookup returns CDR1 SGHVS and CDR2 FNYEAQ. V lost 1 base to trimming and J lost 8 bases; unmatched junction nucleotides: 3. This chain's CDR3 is CASSLGTGRGYTF. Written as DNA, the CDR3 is TGTGCCAGCAGCTTAGGGACAGGGCGAGGCTACACCTTC. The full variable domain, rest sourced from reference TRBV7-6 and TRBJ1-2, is GAGVSQSPRYKVTKRGQDVALRCDPISGHVSLYWYRQALGQGPEFLTYFNYEAQQDKSGLPNDRFSAERPEGSISTLTIQRTEQRDSAMYRCASSLGTGRGYTFGSGTRLTVV.

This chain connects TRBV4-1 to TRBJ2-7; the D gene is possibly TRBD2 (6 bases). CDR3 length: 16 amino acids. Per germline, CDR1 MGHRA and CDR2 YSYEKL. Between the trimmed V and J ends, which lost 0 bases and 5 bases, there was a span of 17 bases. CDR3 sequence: CASSQDGGRGDDEQYF. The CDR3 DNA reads TGCGCCAGCAGCCAAGATGGGGGGAGAGGCGACGACGAGCAGTACTTC.

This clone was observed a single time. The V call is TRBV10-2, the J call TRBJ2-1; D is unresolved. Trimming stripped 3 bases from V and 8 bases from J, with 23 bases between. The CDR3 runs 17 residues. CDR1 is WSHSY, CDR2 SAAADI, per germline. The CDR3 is CASSDSTYLESTDEQFF. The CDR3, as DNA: TGCGCCAGCAGTGATTCGACTTACCTAGAAAGTACGGATGAGCAGTTCTTC.

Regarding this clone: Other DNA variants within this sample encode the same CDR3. CDR3 nucleotide sequence: TGTGCCACCAGCAGAGGTCAAAACTACGAGCAGTACTTC. It codes for CATSRGQNYEQYF. V usage is TRBV15 and J usage is TRBJ2-7; no firm D call. The CDR3 has 13 residues. CDR1 and CDR2 (germline): LNHNV, YYDKDF (reference sequence). The V gene lost 1 base and the J gene lost 3 bases, with 7 bases spanning the gap.

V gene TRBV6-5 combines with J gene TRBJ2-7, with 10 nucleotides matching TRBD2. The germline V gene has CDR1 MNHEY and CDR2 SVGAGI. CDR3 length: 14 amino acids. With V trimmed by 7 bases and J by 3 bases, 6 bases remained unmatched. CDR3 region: CASKQSSGSYEQYF. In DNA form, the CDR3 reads TGTGCCAGCAAACAATCTAGCGGGAGCTACGAGCAGTACTTC.

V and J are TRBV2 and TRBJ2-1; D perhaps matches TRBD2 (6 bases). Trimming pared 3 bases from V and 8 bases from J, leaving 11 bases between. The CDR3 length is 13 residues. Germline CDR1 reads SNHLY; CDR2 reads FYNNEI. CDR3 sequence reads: CASSEPGLHEQFF. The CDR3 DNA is TGTGCCAGCAGTGAGCCGGGACTTCATGAGCAGTTCTTC.

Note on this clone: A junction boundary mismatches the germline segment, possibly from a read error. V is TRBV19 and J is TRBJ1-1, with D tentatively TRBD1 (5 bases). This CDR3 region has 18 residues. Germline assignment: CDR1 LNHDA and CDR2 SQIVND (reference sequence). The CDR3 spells CASSIGTSQGLADTEAFF. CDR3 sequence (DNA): TGTGCCAGCAGTATTGGAACCTCTCAGGGCCTGGCGGACACTGAAGCTTTCTTT.

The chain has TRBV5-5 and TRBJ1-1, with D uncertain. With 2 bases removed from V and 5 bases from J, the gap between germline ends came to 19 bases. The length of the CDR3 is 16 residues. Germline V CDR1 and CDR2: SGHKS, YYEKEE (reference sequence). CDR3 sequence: CASSLYPRESRTEAFF. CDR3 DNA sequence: TGTGCCAGCAGCTTATACCCACGGGAGAGTAGAACTGAAGCTTTCTTT.

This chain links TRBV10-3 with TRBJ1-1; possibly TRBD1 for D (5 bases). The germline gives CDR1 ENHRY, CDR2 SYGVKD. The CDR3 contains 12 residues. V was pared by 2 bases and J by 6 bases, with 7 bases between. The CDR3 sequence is CAISEQGAEAFF. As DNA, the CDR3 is TGTGCCATCAGTGAGCAGGGCGCTGAAGCTTTCTTT.

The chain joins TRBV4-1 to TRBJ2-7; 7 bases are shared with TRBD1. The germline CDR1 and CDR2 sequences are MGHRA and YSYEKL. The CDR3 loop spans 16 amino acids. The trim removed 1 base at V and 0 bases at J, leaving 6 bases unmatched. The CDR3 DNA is TGCGCCAGCAGCCAAGGGGACAGAGGACTCTCCTACGAGCAGTACTTC. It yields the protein CASSQGDRGLSYEQYF.

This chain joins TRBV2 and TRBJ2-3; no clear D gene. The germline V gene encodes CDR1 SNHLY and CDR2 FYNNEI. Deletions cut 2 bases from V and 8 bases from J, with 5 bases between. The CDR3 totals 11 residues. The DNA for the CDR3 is TGTGCCAGCAGTGAATACGGTACGCAGTATTTT. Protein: CASSEYGTQYF.

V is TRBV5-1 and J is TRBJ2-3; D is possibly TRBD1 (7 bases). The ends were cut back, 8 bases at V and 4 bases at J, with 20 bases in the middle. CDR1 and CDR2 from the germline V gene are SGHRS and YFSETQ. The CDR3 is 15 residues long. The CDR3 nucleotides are TGCGCCAGTGAACGGGGGCAAACAGGGGCAGATACGCAGTATTTT. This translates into CASERGQTGADTQYF.

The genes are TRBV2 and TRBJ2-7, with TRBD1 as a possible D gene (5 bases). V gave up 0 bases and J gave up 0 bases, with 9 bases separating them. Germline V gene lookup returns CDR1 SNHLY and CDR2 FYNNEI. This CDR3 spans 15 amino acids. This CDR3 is CASSEALDTSYEQYF. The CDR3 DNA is TGTGCCAGCAGTGAAGCGCTGGACACCTCCTACGAGCAGTACTTC.

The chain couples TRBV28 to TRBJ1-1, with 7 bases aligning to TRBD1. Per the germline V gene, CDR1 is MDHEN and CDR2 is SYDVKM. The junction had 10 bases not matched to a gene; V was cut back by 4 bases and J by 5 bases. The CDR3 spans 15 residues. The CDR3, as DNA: TGTGCCAGCAGTTCCCCGACAGGGTTTGGGACTGAAGCTTTCTTT. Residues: CASSSPTGFGTEAFF.

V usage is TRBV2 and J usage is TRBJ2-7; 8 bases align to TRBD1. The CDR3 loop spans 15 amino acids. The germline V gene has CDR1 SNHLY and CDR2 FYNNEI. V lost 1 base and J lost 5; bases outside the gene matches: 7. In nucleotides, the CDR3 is TGTGCCAGCAGTGAAGTCGGACAGGGCCCCGACGAGCAGTACTTC. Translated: CASSEVGQGPDEQYF.

The DNA for the CDR3 is TGTGCCTGGAGTGTACTGGGCGGGCCGCAGTATTTT. Translation gives CAWSVLGGPQYF. The V call is TRBV30, the J call TRBJ2-3; D is perhaps TRBD2 (5 bases). Trimming shortened V by 0 bases and J by 10 bases, and 11 bases separated the two germline ends. CDR1 is GTSNPN and CDR2 is SVGIG in the germline V gene (reference sequence). The CDR3 spans 12 residues.

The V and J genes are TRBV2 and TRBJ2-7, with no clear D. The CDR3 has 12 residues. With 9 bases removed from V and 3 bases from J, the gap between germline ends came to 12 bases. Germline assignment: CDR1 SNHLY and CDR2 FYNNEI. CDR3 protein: CASSKARYEQYF. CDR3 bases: TGTGCCAGTAGCAAGGCCCGCTACGAGCAGTACTTC.

The CDR3 reads CASQTPGTIGADTQYF. CDR3 in DNA: TGTGCCTCCCAAACTCCCGGGACTATAGGGGCAGATACGCAGTATTTT. The gene calls are TRBV10-3 and TRBJ2-3; 7 bases are a match to TRBD2. Per the germline V gene, CDR1 is ENHRY and CDR2 is SYGVKD. V was pared by 11 bases and J by 4 bases, with 18 bases of the junction left unmatched. The CDR3 extends over 16 amino acids.

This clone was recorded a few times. CDR3 coding DNA: TGTGCCAGCAGCTACGGACTAGCGGGAGGGCCCTACAATGAGCAGTTCTTC. Protein product: CASSYGLAGGPYNEQFF. The V call is TRBV7-8, the J call TRBJ2-1, with 15 bases aligning to TRBD2. The CDR3 covers 17 residues. The V segment lost 4 bases and the J segment 2 bases; nucleotides outside the gene matches: 3. The germline V gene encodes CDR1 SGHVS and CDR2 FQNEAQ.

The CDR3 protein is CASSPDRQETQYF. The CDR3 DNA follows: TGTGCCAGCAGCCCGGACAGACAAGAGACCCAGTACTTC. This chain connects TRBV7-8 to TRBJ2-5, with D possibly being TRBD1 (6 bases). This CDR3 is 13 amino acids long. Germline V gene lookup returns CDR1 SGHVS and CDR2 FQNEAQ. Trimming stripped 5 bases from V and 2 bases from J, with 9 bases between.

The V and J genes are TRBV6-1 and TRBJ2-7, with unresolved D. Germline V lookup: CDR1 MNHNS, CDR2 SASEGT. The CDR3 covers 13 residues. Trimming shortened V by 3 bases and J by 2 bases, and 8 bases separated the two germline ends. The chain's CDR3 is CASSDGTAYEQYF. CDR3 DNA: TGTGCCAGCAGTGATGGAACAGCCTACGAGCAGTACTTC.

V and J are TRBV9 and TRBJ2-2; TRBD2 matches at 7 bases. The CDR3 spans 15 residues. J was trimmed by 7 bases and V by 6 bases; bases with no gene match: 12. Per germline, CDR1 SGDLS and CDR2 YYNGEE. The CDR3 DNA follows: TGTGCCAGCACGTCGGGGGAGGGCCGGAACGGGGAGCTGTTTTTT. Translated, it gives CASTSGEGRNGELFF.

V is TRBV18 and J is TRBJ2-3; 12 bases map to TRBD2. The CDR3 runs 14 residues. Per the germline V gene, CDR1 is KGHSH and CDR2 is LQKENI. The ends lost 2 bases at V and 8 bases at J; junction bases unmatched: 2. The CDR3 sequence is CASSPILAGGTQYF. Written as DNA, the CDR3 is TGTGCCAGCTCACCAATACTAGCGGGAGGTACGCAGTATTTT.

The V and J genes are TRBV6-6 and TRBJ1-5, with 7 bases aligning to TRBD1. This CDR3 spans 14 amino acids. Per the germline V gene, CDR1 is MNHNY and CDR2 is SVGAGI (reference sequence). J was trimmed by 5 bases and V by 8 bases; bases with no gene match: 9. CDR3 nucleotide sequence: TGTGCCAGCTCGACATCAGGGGGGTATCAGCCCCAGCATTTT. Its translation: CASSTSGGYQPQHF.

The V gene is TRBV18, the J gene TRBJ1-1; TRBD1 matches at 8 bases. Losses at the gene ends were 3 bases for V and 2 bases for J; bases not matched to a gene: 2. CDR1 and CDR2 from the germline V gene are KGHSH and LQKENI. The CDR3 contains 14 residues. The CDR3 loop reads CASSPQGANTEAFF. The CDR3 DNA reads TGTGCCAGCTCACCCCAGGGGGCTAACACTGAAGCTTTCTTT.

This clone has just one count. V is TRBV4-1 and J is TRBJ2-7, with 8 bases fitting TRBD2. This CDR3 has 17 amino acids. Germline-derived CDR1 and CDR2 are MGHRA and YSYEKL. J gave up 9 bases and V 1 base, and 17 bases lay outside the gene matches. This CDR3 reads CASSQVGPRLALGWQYF. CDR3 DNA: TGCGCCAGCAGCCAAGTAGGTCCTCGACTAGCGTTAGGTTGGCAGTACTTC.